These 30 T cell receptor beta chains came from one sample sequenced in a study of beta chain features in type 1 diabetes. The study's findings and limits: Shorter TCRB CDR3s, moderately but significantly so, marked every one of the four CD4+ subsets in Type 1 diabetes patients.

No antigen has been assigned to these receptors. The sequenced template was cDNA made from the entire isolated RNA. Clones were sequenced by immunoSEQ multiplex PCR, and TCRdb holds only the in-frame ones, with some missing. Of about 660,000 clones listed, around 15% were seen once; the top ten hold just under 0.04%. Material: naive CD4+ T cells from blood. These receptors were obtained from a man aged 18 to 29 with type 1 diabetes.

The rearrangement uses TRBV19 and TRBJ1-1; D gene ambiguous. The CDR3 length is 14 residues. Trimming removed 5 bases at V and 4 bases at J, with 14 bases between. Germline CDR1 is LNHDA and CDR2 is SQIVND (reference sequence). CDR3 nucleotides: TGTGCCAGTAGTCTACATCGGCGGTTCACTGAAGCTTTCTTT. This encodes CASSLHRRFTEAFF.

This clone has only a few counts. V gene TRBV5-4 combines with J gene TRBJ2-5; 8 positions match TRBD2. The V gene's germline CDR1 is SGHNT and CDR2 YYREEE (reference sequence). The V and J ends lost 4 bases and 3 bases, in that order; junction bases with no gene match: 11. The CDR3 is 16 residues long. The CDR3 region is CASSPRSGRSEETQYF. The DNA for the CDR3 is TGTGCCAGCAGCCCCAGGAGCGGGAGATCGGAAGAGACCCAGTACTTC.

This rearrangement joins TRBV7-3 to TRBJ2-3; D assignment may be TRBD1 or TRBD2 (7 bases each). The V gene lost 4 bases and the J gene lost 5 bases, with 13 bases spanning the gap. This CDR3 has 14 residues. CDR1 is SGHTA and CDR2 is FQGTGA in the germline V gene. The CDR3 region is CASSSQGGRDTQYF. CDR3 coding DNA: TGTGCCAGCAGCTCCCAGGGGGGGCGAGATACGCAGTATTTT.

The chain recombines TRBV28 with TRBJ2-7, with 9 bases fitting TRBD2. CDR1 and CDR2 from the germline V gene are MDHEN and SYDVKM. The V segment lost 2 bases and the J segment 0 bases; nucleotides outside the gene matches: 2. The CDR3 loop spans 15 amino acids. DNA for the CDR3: TGTGCCAGCAGTTTAGCTAGCGGGGCCTCCTACGAGCAGTACTTC. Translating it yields CASSLASGASYEQYF. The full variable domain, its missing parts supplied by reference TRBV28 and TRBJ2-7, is DVKVTQSSRYLVKRTGEKVFLECVQDMDHENMFWYRQDPGLGLRLIYFSYDVKMKEKGDIPEGYSVSREKKERFSLILESASTNQTSMYLCASSLASGASYEQYFGPGTRLTVT.

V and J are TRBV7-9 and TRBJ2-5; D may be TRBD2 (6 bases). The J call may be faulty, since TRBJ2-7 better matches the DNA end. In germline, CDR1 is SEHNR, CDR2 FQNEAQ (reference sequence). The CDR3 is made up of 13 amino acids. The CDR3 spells CASSLRRGHEQYF. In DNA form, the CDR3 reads TGTGCCAGCAGCTTAAGGAGGGGACACGAGCAGTACTTC.

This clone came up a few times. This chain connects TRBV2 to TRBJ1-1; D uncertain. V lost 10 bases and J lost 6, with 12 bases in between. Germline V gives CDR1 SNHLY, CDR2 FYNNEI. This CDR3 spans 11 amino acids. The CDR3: CATARQSEAFF. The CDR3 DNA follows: TGTGCCACAGCAAGGCAGTCTGAAGCTTTCTTT. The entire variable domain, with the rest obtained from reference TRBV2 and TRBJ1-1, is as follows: EPEVTQTPSHQVTQMGQEVILRCVPISNHLYFYWYRQILGQKVEFLVSFYNNEISEKSEIFDDQFSVERPDGSNFTLKIRSTKLEDSAMYFCATARQSEAFFGQGTRLTVV.

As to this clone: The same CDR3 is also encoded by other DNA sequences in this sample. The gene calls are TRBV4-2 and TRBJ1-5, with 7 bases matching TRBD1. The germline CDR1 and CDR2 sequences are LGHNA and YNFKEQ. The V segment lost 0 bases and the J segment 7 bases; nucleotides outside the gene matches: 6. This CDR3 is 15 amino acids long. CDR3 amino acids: CASSQDEGAGQPQHF. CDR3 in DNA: TGTGCCAGCAGCCAAGACGAGGGGGCGGGACAGCCCCAGCATTTT.

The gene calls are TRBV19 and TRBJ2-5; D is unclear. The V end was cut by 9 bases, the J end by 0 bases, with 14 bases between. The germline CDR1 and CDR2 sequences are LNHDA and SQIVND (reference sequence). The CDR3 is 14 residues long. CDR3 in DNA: TGTGCCAGCCAGGACGGCCCGTACCAAGAGACCCAGTACTTC. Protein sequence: CASQDGPYQETQYF.

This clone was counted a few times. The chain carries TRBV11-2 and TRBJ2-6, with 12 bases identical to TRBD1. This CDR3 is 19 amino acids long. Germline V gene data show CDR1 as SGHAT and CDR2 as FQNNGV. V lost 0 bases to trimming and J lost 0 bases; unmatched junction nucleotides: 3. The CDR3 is CASSLETGQGASGANVLTF. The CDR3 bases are TGTGCCAGCAGCTTAGAGACGGGACAGGGGGCCTCTGGGGCCAACGTCCTGACTTTC.

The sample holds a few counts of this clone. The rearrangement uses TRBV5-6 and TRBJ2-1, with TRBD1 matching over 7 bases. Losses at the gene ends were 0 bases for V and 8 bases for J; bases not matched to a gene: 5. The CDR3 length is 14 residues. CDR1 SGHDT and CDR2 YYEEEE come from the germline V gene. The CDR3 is CASSLGQGYHEQFF. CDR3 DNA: TGTGCCAGCAGCTTGGGACAGGGTTATCATGAGCAGTTCTTC. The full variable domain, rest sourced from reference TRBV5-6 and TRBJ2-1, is DAGVTQSPTHLIKTRGQQVTLRCSPKSGHDTVSWYQQALGQGPQFIFQYYEEEERQRGNFPDRFSGHQFPNYSSELNVNALLLGDSALYLCASSLGQGYHEQFFGPGTRLTVL.

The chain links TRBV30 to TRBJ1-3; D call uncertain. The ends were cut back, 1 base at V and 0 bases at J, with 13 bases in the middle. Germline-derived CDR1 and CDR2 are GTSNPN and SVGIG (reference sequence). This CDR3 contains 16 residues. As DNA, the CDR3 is TGTGCCTGGAGTGATAGCATACGCTCCTCTGGAAACACCATATATTTT. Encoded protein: CAWSDSIRSSGNTIYF.

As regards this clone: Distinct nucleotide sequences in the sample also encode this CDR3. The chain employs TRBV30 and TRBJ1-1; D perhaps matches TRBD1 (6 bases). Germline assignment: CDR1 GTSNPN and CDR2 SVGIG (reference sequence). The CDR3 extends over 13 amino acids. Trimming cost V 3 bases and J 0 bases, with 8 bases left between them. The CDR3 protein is CAWRTGLNTEAFF. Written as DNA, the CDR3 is TGTGCCTGGAGGACAGGCTTGAACACTGAAGCTTTCTTT.

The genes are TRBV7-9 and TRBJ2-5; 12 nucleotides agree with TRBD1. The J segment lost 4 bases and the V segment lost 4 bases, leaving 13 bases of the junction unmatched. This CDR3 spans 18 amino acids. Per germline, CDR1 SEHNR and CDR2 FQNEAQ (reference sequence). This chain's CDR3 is CASSSPPGQGASGETQYF. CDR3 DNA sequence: TGTGCCAGCAGCTCCCCTCCGGGACAGGGGGCGTCGGGAGAGACCCAGTACTTC.

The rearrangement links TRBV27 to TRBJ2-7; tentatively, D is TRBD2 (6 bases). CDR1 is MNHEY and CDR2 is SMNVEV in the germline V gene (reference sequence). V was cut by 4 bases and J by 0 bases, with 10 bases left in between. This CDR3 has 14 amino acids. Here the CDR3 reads CASSSPGASYEQYF. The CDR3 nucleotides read TGTGCCAGCAGTTCCCCGGGAGCCTCCTACGAGCAGTACTTC.

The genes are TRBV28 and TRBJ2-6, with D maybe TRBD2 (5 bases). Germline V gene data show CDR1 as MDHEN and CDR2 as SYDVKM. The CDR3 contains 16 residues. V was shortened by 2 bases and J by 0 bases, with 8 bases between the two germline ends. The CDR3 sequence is CASSLSGSSGANVLTF. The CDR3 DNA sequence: TGTGCCAGCAGTTTAAGTGGGAGCTCTGGGGCCAACGTCCTGACTTTC.

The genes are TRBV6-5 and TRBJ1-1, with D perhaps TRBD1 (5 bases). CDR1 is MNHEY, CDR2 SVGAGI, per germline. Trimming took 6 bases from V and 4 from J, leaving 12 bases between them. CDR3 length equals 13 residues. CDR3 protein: CASSLQEGTEAFF. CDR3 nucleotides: TGTGCCAGCAGCCTACAGGAGGGCACTGAAGCTTTCTTT.

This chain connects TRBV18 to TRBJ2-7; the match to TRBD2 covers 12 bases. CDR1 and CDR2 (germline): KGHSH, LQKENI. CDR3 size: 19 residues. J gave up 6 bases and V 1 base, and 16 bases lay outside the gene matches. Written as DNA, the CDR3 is TGTGCCAGCTCACCACGGCAGGGGGCCGGACTAGCGGGATCGAGCGAGCAGTACTTC. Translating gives CASSPRQGAGLAGSSEQYF.

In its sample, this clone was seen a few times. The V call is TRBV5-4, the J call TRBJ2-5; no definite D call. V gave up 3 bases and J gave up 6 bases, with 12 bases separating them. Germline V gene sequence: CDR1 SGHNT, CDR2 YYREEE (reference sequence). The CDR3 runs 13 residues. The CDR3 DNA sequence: TGTGCCAGCAGCTCGTGGGGTGGCCAGACCCAGTACTTC. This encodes CASSSWGGQTQYF.

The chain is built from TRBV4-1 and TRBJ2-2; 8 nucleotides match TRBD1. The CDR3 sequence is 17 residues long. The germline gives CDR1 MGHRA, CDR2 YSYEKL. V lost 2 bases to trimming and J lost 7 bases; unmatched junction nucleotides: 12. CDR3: CASSQLQDRVWDGELFF. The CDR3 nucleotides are TGCGCCAGCAGCCAACTACAGGACAGGGTCTGGGACGGGGAGCTGTTTTTT.

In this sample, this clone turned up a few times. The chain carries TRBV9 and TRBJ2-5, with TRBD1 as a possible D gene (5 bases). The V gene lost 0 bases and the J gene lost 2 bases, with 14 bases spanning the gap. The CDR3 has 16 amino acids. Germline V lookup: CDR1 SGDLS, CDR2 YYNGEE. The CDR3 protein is CASSVAPTDPQETQYF. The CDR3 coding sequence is TGTGCCAGCAGCGTAGCTCCGACAGATCCTCAAGAGACCCAGTACTTC.

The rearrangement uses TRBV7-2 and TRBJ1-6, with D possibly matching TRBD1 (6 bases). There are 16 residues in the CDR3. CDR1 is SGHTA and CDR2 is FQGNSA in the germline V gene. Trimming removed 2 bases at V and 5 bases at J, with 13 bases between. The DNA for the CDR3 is TGTGCCAGCAGCTTAATTGGCAGGGGAGATAATTCACCCCTCCACTTT. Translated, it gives CASSLIGRGDNSPLHF.

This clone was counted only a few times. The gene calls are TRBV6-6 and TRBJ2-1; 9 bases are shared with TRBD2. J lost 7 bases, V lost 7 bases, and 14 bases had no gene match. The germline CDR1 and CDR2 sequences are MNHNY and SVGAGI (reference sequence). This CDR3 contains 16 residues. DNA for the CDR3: TGTGCCAGCATCCGCCTTATAGCGGGAGACAGGAATGAGCAGTTCTTC. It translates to CASIRLIAGDRNEQFF.

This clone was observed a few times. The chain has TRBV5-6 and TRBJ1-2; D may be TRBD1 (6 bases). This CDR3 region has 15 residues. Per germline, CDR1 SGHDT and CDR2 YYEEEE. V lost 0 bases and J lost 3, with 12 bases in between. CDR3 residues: CASSLVQGRHYGYTF. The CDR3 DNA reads TGTGCCAGCAGCTTGGTCCAGGGGCGGCACTATGGCTACACCTTC.

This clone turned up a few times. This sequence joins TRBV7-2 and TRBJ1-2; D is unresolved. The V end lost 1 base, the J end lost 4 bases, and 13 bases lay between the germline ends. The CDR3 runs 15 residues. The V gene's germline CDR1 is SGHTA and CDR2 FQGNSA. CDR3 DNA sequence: TGTGCCAGCAGCTTAGACGTCAGGTCGGGCTATGGCTACACCTTC. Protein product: CASSLDVRSGYGYTF. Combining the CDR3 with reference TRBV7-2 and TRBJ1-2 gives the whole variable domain GAGVSQSPSNKVTEKGKDVELRCDPISGHTALYWYRQSLGQGLEFLIYFQGNSAPDKSGLPSDRFSAERTGGSVSTLTIQRTQQEDSAVYLCASSLDVRSGYGYTFGSGTRLTVV.

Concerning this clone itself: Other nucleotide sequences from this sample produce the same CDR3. CDR3 amino acids: CASSSPGAGTDTQYF. In DNA, the CDR3 is TGTGCCAGCAGTTCCCCTGGCGCGGGCACAGATACGCAGTATTTT. The genes are TRBV28 and TRBJ2-3; D is ambiguous. This CDR3 has 15 residues. Germline CDR1 MDHEN, CDR2 SYDVKM. V was clipped by 4 bases and J by 1 base, with 12 bases between them.

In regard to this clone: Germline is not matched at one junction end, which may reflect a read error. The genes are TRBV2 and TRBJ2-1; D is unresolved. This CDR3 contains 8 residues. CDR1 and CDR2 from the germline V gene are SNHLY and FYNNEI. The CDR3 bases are TGTGCCAGCAGTGGCGAGGTCTTC. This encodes CASSGEVF.

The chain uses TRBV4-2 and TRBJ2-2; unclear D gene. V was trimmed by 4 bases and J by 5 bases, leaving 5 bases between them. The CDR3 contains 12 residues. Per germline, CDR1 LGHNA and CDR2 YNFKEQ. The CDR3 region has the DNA TGTGCCAGCAGCCTTTCGACCGGGGAGCTGTTTTTT. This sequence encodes CASSLSTGELFF.

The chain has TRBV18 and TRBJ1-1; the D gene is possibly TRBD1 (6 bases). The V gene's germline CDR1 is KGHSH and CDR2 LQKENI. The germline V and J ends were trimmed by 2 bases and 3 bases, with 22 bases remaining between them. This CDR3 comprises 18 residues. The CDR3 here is CASSPVGGGHPKDTEAFF. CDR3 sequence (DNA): TGTGCCAGCTCACCAGTTGGTGGGGGCCATCCTAAGGACACTGAAGCTTTCTTT.

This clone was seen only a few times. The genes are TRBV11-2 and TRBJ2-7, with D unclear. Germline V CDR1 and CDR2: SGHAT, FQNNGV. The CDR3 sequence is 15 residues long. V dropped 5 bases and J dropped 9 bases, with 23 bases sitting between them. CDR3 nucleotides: TGTGCCAGCAGCCAGGTCCGGGCCGTTTTTTTGGGGCAGTACTTC. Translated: CASSQVRAVFLGQYF.

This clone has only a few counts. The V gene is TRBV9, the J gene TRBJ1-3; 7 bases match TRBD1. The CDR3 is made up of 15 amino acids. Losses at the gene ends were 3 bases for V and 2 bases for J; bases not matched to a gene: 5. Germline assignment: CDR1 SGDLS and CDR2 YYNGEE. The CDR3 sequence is CASSADRDTGNTIYF. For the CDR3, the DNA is TGTGCCAGCAGCGCAGACAGGGATACTGGAAACACCATATATTTT. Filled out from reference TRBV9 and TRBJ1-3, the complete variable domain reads DSGVTQTPKHLITATGQRVTLRCSPRSGDLSVYWYQQSLDQGLQFLIQYYNGEERAKGNILERFSAQQFPDLHSELNLSSLELGDSALYFCASSADRDTGNTIYFGEGSWLTVV.